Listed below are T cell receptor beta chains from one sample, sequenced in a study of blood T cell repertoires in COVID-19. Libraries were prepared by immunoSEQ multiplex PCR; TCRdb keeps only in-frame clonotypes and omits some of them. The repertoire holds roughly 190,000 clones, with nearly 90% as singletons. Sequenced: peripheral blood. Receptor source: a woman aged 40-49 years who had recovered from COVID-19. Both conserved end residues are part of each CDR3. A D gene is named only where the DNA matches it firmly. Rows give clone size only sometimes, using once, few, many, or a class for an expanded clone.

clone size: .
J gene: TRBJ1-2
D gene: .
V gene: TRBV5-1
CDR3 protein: CASTGDSVQRYGYTF
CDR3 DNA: TGCGCCAGCACCGGGGATTCCGTACAACGCTATGGCTACACCTTC

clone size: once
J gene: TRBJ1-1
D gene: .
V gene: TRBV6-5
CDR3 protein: CASSYGAATNTEAFF
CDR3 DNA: TGTGCCAGCAGTTACGGGGCAGCGACGAACACTGAAGCTTTCTTT

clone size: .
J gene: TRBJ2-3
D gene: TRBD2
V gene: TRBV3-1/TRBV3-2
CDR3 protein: CASSQVLTSGRGQYF
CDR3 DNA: TGTGCCAGCAGCCAAGTTTTAACTAGCGGGAGGGGGCAGTATTTT

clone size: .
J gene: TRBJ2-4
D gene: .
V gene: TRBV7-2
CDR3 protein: CASSLVFQGKNIQYF
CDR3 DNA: TGTGCCAGCAGCTTAGTCTTCCAGGGTAAAAACATTCAGTACTTC

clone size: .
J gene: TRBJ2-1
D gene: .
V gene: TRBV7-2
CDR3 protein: CASSLAGDYNEQFF
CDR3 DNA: TGTGCCAGCAGCTTAGCAGGGGACTACAATGAGCAGTTCTTC

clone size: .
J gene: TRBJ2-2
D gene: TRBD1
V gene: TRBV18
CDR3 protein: CASSPLGTALSTGELFF
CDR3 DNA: TGTGCCAGCTCACCACTGGGGACAGCACTTTCCACCGGGGAGCTGTTTTTT

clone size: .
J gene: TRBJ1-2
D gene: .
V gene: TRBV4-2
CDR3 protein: CASSQDSIGGANYGYTF
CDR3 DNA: TGTGCCAGCAGCCAAGATTCGATCGGCGGAGCTAACTATGGCTACACCTTC

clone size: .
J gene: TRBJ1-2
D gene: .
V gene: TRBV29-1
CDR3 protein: CSVDGQNYGYTF
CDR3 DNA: TGCAGCGTAGATGGACAGAACTATGGCTACACCTTC

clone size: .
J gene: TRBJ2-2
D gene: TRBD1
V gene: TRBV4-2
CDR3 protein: CASSQEGGANTGELFF
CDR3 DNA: TGTGCCAGCAGCCAAGAAGGGGGCGCGAACACCGGGGAGCTGTTTTTT

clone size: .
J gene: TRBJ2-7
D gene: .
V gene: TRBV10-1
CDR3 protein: CASSEPGSTYEQYF
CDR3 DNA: TGCGCCAGCAGTGAGCCAGGGTCGACGTACGAGCAGTACTTC

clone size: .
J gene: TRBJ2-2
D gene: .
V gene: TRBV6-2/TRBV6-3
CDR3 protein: CASRYTQGRTNTGELFF
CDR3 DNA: TGTGCCAGCAGGTACACCCAGGGGCGGACAAACACCGGGGAGCTGTTTTTT

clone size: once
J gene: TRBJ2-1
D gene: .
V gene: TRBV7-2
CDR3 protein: CASSLKHGLSSYNEQFF
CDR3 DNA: TGTGCCAGCAGCTTAAAGCATGGACTGTCCTCCTACAATGAGCAGTTCTTC

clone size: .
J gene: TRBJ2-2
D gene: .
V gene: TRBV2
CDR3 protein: CASSERHDTGELFF
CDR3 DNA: TGTGCCAGCAGTGAGAGGCACGACACCGGGGAGCTGTTTTTT

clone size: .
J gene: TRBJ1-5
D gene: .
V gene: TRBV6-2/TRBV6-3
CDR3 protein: CASSTPRFYSNQPQHF
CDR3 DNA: TGTGCCAGCAGTACTCCCAGGTTCTATAGCAATCAGCCCCAGCATTTT

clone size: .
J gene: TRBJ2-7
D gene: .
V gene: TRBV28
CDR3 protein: CASYTSSFEQYF
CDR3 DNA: TGTGCCAGCTACACTAGCTCGTTCGAGCAGTACTTC

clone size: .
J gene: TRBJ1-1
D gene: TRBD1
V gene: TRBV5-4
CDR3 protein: CASSPRQGQNTEAFF
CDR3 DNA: TGTGCCAGCAGCCCAAGACAGGGACAGAACACTGAAGCTTTCTTT

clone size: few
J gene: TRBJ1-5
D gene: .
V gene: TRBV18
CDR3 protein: CASSPTVSNQPQHF
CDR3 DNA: TGTGCCAGCTCACCCACGGTGAGCAATCAGCCCCAGCATTTT

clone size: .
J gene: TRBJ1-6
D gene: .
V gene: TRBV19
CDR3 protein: CASSIWGVMNSPLHF
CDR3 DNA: TGTGCCAGTAGTATCTGGGGGGTAATGAATTCACCCCTCCACTTT

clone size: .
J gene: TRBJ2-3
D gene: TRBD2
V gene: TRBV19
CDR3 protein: CASGRTSGRDTQYF
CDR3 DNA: TGTGCCAGTGGACGGACTAGCGGGAGGGATACGCAGTATTTT

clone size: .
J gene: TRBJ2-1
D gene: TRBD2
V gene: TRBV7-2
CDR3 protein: CASTQSGRPFF
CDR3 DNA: TGTGCCAGCACCCAGAGCGGGAGGCCGTTCTTC

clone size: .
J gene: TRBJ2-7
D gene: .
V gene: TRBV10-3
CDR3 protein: CAISESPSNYEQYF
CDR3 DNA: TGTGCCATCAGTGAGTCGCCTAGTAACTACGAGCAGTACTTC

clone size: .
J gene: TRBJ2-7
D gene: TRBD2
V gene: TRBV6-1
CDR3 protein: CASSDMTSGMIPGYEQYF
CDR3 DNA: TGTGCCAGCAGTGACATGACTAGCGGGATGATCCCTGGGTACGAGCAGTACTTC

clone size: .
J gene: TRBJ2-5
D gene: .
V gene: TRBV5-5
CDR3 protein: CASSLPTVQETQYF
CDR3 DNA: TGTGCCAGCAGCCTCCCGACAGTCCAAGAGACCCAGTACTTC

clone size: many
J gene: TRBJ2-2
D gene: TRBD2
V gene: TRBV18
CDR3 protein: CASSRTSGGGTGELFF
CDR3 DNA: TGTGCCAGCTCACGAACTAGCGGAGGGGGAACCGGGGAGCTGTTTTTT

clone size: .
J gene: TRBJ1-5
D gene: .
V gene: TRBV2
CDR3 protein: CASNTVGGVGQPQHF
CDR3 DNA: TGTGCCAGTAATACTGTGGGGGGGGTAGGTCAGCCCCAGCATTTT